This T cell receptor beta chain was identified during a study of cytomegalovirus exposure and HLA in healthy donors. Profiling relied on immunoSEQ multiplex PCR, and the TCRdb table lists in-frame clones only, not all of them. The sample shows 150,000 to 200,000 clones, roughly 89% of them seen only once. The CDR3 runs 13 residues. J gave up 4 bases and V 6 bases, and 5 bases lay outside the gene matches. Germline CDR1 reads MNHNY; CDR2 reads SVGAGI (reference sequence). Sequenced sample: PBMCs. V usage is TRBV6-6 and J usage is TRBJ1-1, with TRBD1 matching 7 bases. This TCR was sampled from a woman between 18 and 29 years old in good health and CMV-seropositive. The CDR3 DNA is TGTGCCAGCAGCGATGACAGGGCCACTGAAGCTTTCTTT. It is translated as CASSDDRATEAFF.